Following are 21 T cell receptor beta chains from one sample sequenced in a study of control samples from healthy donors and cancer patients. Only in-frame clones appear in the TCRdb table, and some are missing; sequencing was by immunoSEQ multiplex PCR. In the table there are about 98,000 clones, around 80% of which are singletons. The sequencing input was blood. These receptor sequences come from a woman aged 30 to 39 in good health.

The rearrangement uses TRBV9 and TRBJ1-1; the D is unclear. CDR1 is SGDLS and CDR2 is YYNGEE in the germline V gene. V was shortened by 0 bases and J by 3 bases, with 9 bases between the two germline ends. This CDR3 has 14 residues. The CDR3 loop is CASSVGRLDTEAFF. The CDR3 region has the DNA TGTGCCAGCAGCGTAGGGCGATTGGACACTGAAGCTTTCTTT. Filled out from reference TRBV9 and TRBJ1-1, the complete variable domain reads DSGVTQTPKHLITATGQRVTLRCSPRSGDLSVYWYQQSLDQGLQFLIQYYNGEERAKGNILERFSAQQFPDLHSELNLSSLELGDSALYFCASSVGRLDTEAFFGQGTRLTVV.

The chain employs TRBV19 and TRBJ1-5; no firm D call. V was shortened by 5 bases and J by 2 bases, with 16 bases between the two germline ends. The CDR3 spans 16 residues. From germline, CDR1 is LNHDA and CDR2 SQIVND (reference sequence). CDR3 DNA: TGTGCCAGTAGTCCTCGACCCACCTGGGGCAATCAGCCCCAGCATTTT. It yields the protein CASSPRPTWGNQPQHF.

The chain employs TRBV7-2 and TRBJ1-6, with 7 bases that match TRBD1. Germline lookup yields CDR1 SGHTA and CDR2 FQGNSA. V trimming: 1 base; J trimming: 3 bases; junction bases outside the gene matches: 3. The length of the CDR3 is 16 residues. The CDR3, as DNA: TGTGCCAGCAGCTTAGAGGGGGCATTCTATAATTCACCCCTCCACTTT. It yields the protein CASSLEGAFYNSPLHF.

This sequence joins TRBV27 and TRBJ1-2; 11 bases map to TRBD1. CDR1 and CDR2 from the germline V gene are MNHEY and SMNVEV (reference sequence). V shed 4 bases, J shed 4 bases, and the junction held 5 bases outside the gene matches. The length of the CDR3 is 15 residues. DNA of the CDR3: TGTGCCAGCAGTTCCGGACAGGGGGCCTTCTATGGCTACACCTTC. This translates into CASSSGQGAFYGYTF.

The chain recombines TRBV3-1 (or the pseudogene TRBV3-2) with TRBJ2-2, with 7 bases matching TRBD1. J gave up 5 bases and V 9 bases, and 12 bases lay outside the gene matches. Germline values: CDR1 LGHDT, CDR2 YNNKEL (reference sequence). The CDR3 runs to 15 residues. The CDR3: CARRVRGRRTGELFF. CDR3 nucleotide sequence: TGTGCCAGGAGGGTGAGGGGGCGCAGGACCGGGGAGCTGTTTTTT.

The J gene is TRBJ1-2, the V gene TRBV4-3, with D maybe TRBD1 (6 bases). The CDR3 has 18 residues. The V gene lost 1 base and the J gene lost 0 bases, with 18 bases spanning the gap. Germline V gene lookup returns CDR1 LGHNA and CDR2 YSLEER. CDR3 DNA sequence: TGCGCCAGCAGCCAAGGCTACTATCCAGGACAGACTAACTATGGCTACACCTTC. Its protein product is CASSQGYYPGQTNYGYTF.

The V gene is TRBV5-4, the J gene TRBJ2-5; D tentatively reads TRBD1 or TRBD2 (6 bases each). This CDR3 region has 15 residues. The germline gives CDR1 SGHNT, CDR2 YYREEE (reference sequence). Deletions cut 0 bases from V and 5 bases from J, with 14 bases between. CDR3 coding DNA: TGTGCCAGCAGCTTGGGAGGAGGGGGTTCGGAGACCCAGTACTTC. This sequence encodes CASSLGGGGSETQYF.

This clone has just a few counts. For the CDR3, the DNA is TGTGCCAGCAGCCAAGGGACTTTTGAAGCTTTCTTT. Its translation is CASSQGTFEAFF. The V and J genes are TRBV3-1 (or the pseudogene TRBV3-2) and TRBJ1-1; D unclear. The CDR3 spans 12 residues. Germline V CDR1 and CDR2: LGHDT, YNNKEL (reference sequence). Trimming stripped 1 base from V and 7 bases from J, with 7 bases between.

The J gene is TRBJ2-7, the V gene TRBV5-1, with TRBD1 identical over 9 bases. CDR1 is SGHRS, CDR2 YFSETQ, per germline. Losses at the gene ends were 4 bases for V and 3 bases for J; bases not matched to a gene: 5. The CDR3 has 14 amino acids. The CDR3 here is CASSPRTGDYEQYF. DNA of the CDR3: TGCGCCAGCAGCCCAAGGACAGGGGACTACGAGCAGTACTTC.

This clone has only one observation. The rearrangement joins TRBV2 to TRBJ2-3; 8 nucleotides match TRBD1. After removal of 5 bases from V and 4 bases from J, the junction contained 2 bases not matched to a gene. CDR3 length equals 13 residues. The germline V gene has CDR1 SNHLY and CDR2 FYNNEI. The CDR3 region has the DNA TGTGCCAGCAGTCGGGGACAGGCAGATACGCAGTATTTT. This sequence encodes CASSRGQADTQYF.

This clone was observed a few times. CDR3 DNA sequence: TGTGCCAGCAGTTTTGGAGGGAACAATCAGCCCCAGCATTTT. Its translation: CASSFGGNNQPQHF. This chain connects TRBV27 to TRBJ1-5, with no clear D. CDR3 size: 14 residues. Germline V gene lookup returns CDR1 MNHEY and CDR2 SMNVEV (reference sequence). V lost 3 bases and J 3 bases, leaving 9 bases between the germline ends.

The V and J genes are TRBV4-3 and TRBJ1-2, with a possible D match to TRBD1 (5 bases). The germline V gene encodes CDR1 LGHNA and CDR2 YSLEER. The CDR3 consists of 15 residues. With 5 bases removed from V and 0 bases from J, the gap between germline ends came to 13 bases. This CDR3 reads CASSFTSGSNYGYTF. The CDR3 nucleotides read TGCGCCAGCAGCTTCACCTCAGGGTCTAACTATGGCTACACCTTC.

About this clone itself: Different DNA sequences within this sample yield the same CDR3. The chain couples TRBV19 to TRBJ1-1; a weak D match, TRBD1 (6 bases). Germline CDR1 and CDR2: LNHDA and SQIVND (reference sequence). The CDR3 loop spans 13 amino acids. Between the trimmed V and J ends, which lost 3 bases and 5 bases, there was a span of 10 bases. The CDR3 DNA is TGTGCCAGTAGTATGGGGGGCCGGACTGAAGCTTTCTTT. Translating it yields CASSMGGRTEAFF.

V and J are TRBV10-3 and TRBJ2-2; D is perhaps TRBD1 (6 bases). Germline V CDR1 and CDR2: ENHRY, SYGVKD. The CDR3 runs 14 residues. Trimming pared 11 bases from V and 1 base from J, leaving 14 bases between. CDR3 in DNA: TGTGCCGCCGACGCCAGGGGGAACACCGGGGAGCTGTTTTTT. Encoded protein: CAADARGNTGELFF.

The rearrangement links TRBV27 to TRBJ2-1; D is possibly TRBD2 (5 bases). The CDR3 totals 15 residues. Germline loops: CDR1 MNHEY, CDR2 SMNVEV (reference sequence). Trimming left V 9 bases short and J 5 bases short, with 20 bases between. The CDR3 loop is CARENLAGTHNEQFF. DNA of the CDR3: TGTGCCAGAGAAAACCTTGCGGGTACCCACAATGAGCAGTTCTTC.

This rearrangement joins TRBV18 to TRBJ2-7, with D possibly matching TRBD1 (5 bases). The CDR3 has 13 amino acids. Germline V gene lookup returns CDR1 KGHSH and CDR2 LQKENI. V gave up 6 bases and J gave up 1 base, with 10 bases separating them. CDR3 DNA: TGTGCCAGCTCGCCGGACACGTCCTACGAGCAGTACTTC. This encodes CASSPDTSYEQYF.

This sequence joins TRBV5-1 and TRBJ2-1, with a possible D match to TRBD2 (5 bases). Germline CDR1 reads SGHRS; CDR2 reads YFSETQ. This CDR3 comprises 14 residues. V dropped 0 bases and J dropped 6 bases, with 10 bases sitting between them. The CDR3 loop reads CASSLGTVGNEQFF. CDR3 in DNA: TGCGCCAGCAGCTTGGGGACTGTGGGCAATGAGCAGTTCTTC. The entire variable domain, with the rest obtained from reference TRBV5-1 and TRBJ2-1, is as follows: KAGVTQTPRYLIKTRGQQVTLSCSPISGHRSVSWYQQTPGQGLQFLFEYFSETQRNKGNFPGRFSGRQFSNSRSEMNVSTLELGDSALYLCASSLGTVGNEQFFGPGTRLTVL.

The chain couples TRBV10-1 to TRBJ2-3, with 7 bases aligning to TRBD1. The CDR3 runs 16 residues. The germline V gene has CDR1 WNHNN and CDR2 SYGVQD (reference sequence). With 0 bases clipped from V and 2 bases from J, the junction kept 5 bases outside the gene matches. CDR3 DNA: TGCGCCAGCAGTGAGTCGACAGGGTTGATCACAGATACGCAGTATTTT. This codes for CASSESTGLITDTQYF.

J is TRBJ1-1 and V is TRBV15, with 7 bases matching TRBD1. This CDR3 contains 14 residues. The germline V gene has CDR1 LNHNV and CDR2 YYDKDF (reference sequence). V lost 0 bases, J lost 4 bases, and 2 bases stayed unmatched. CDR3 DNA sequence: TGTGCCACCAGCAGAGATTCAGGGGGCACTGAAGCTTTCTTT. Translation gives CATSRDSGGTEAFF. The variable domain in full, completed from reference TRBV15 and TRBJ1-1, reads DAMVIQNPRYQVTQFGKPVTLSCSQTLNHNVMYWYQQKSSQAPKLLFHYYDKDFNNEADTPDNFQSRRPNTSFCFLDIRSPGLGDTAMYLCATSRDSGGTEAFFGQGTRLTVV.

In the case of this clone: In the same sample, other DNA sequences code for this CDR3. This chain uses TRBV29-1 with TRBJ2-7; D call uncertain. V was pared by 7 bases and J by 4 bases, with 11 bases between. Germline V lookup: CDR1 SQVTM, CDR2 ANQGSEA. This CDR3 region has 11 residues. The CDR3 reads CSAGTVYEQYF. The CDR3, as DNA: TGCAGCGCCGGAACGGTTTACGAGCAGTACTTC.

The V call is TRBV29-1, the J call TRBJ2-4; unclear D gene. CDR1 SQVTM and CDR2 ANQGSEA come from the germline V gene. This CDR3 has 11 residues. Trimming pared 1 base from V and 7 bases from J, leaving 5 bases between. The CDR3 loop is CSVEVGNIQYF. The CDR3 nucleotides read TGCAGCGTTGAAGTCGGGAACATTCAGTACTTC.